This record concerns one TCR beta chain sequence. What it binds is unknown. The identical CDR3 is also encoded by other nucleotide sequences in the sample. CDR3 length: 18 residues. V was clipped by 3 bases and J by 7 bases, with 25 bases between them. Germline CDR1 and CDR2: MNHNS and SASEGT. With 60 Vbeta and 13 Jbeta primers, the PCR was carried out. Study processing details: Later, 65 million to 85 million unique TCR beta chains were counted in an analysis, and 10 million to 12 million of them were shared. The repertoire was sequenced with immunoSEQ multiplex PCR; TCRdb's copy has only in-frame clones and lacks some. That table is the source of V, J and clone size, and D and trimming were worked out from the DNA. The sample has about 160,000 clones, around 84% seen once. The sample belongs to a study of cytomegalovirus exposure and HLA in healthy donors. Study-level background: Genotyping of some 400 donors showed that 80% to 85% belonged to the Caucasian-associated ancestry cluster.

Whole-study results and caveats: Owing to their indistinguishability, certain V segments, notably TRBV6-2 and TRBV6-3, were excluded. Analysis was carried out at a later point, and it linked a missense DCLRE1C variant to TCR beta V- and J-gene trimming.

The rearrangement links TRBV6-1 to TRBJ1-5, with a tentative D call TRBD1 (6 bases). The TCR comes from a man aged 50 to 60 in good health and CMV-seropositive. Sequencing was performed on PBMCs. The chain's CDR3 is CASSETLETGVMGQPQHF. CDR3 DNA: TGTGCCAGCAGTGAGACTCTGGAGACAGGAGTGATGGGACAGCCCCAGCATTTT.